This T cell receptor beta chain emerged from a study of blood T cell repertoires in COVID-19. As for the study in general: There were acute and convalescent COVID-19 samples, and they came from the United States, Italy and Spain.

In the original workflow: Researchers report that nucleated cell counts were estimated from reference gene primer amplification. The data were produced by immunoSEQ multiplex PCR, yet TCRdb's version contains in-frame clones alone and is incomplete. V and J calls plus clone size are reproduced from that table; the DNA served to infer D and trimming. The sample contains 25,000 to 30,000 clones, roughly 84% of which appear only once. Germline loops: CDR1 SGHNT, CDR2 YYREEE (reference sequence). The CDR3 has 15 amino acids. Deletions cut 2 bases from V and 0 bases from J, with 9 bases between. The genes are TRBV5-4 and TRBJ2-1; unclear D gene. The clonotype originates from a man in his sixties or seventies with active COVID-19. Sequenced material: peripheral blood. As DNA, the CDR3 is TGTGCCAGCAGCTTCGGTCTAAGCTCCTACAATGAGCAGTTCTTC. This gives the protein CASSFGLSSYNEQFF.